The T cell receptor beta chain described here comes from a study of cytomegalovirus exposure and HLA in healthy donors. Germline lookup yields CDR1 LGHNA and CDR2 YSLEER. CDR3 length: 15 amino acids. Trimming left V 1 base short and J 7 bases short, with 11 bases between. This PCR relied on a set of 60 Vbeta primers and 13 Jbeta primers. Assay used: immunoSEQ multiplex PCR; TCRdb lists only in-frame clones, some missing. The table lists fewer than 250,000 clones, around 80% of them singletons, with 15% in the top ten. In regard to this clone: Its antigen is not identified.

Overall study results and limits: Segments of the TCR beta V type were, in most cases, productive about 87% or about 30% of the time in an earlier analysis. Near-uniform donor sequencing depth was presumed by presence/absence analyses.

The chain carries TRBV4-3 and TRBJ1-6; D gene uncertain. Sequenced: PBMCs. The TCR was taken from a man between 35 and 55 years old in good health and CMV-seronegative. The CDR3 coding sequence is TGCGCCAGCAGCCAAGCTCAGGCTCGCAATTCACCCCTCCACTTT. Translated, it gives CASSQAQARNSPLHF.